The text below deals with one T cell receptor (beta chain). Source study methods: Reference gene primer amplification gave nucleated cell count estimates. Some clones are missing from TCRdb's copy, which holds only in-frame ones; the method was immunoSEQ multiplex PCR. That table supplies the V and J calls and clone size; D and trimming were determined from the DNA. The table has approximately 13,000 clones, 87% seen once; the top ten hold 17%. This entry is derived from a study of blood T cell repertoires in COVID-19. The CDR3 has 13 amino acids. V was shortened by 2 bases and J by 1 base, with 6 bases between the two germline ends. CDR1 and CDR2 from the germline V gene are SGHTA and FQGNSA.

The rearrangement uses TRBV7-2 and TRBJ2-7; D gene ambiguous. Sequences were obtained from peripheral blood. This sequence was found in a human donor with active COVID-19. The donor label of this sample is uncertain. The chain's CDR3 is CASSLYSSYEQYF. The CDR3, as DNA: TGTGCCAGCAGCTTATATTCGTCCTACGAGCAGTACTTC.